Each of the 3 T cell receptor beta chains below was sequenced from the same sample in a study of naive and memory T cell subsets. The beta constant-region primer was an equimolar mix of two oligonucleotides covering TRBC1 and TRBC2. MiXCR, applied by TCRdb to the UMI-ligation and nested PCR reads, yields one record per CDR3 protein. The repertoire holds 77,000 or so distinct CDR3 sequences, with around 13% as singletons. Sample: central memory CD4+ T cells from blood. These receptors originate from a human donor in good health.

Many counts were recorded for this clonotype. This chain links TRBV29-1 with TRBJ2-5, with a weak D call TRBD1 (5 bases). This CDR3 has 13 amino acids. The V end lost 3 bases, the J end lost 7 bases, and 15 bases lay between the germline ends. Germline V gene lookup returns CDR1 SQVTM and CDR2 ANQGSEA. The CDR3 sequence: CSVDWSGSRTQYF. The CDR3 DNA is TGCAGCGTTGACTGGTCAGGGTCTCGGACCCAGTACTTC.

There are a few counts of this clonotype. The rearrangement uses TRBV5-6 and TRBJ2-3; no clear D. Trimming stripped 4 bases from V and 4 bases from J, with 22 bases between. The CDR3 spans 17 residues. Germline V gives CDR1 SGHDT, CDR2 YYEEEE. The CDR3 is CASSLSSTPEHPDTQYF. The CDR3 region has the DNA TGTGCCAGCAGCCTAAGTTCAACACCCGAACATCCAGATACGCAGTATTTT.

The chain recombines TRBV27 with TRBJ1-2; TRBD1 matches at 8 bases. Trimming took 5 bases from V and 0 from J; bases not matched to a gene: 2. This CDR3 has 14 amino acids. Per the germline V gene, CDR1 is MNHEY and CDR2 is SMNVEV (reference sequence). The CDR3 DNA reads TGTGCCAGCAGTACGGGACAGGCTAACTATGGCTACACCTTC. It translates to CASSTGQANYGYTF.